This passage covers 28 T cell receptor beta chains from one sample sequenced in a study of shared clonotypes between healthy human individuals. The method was immunoSEQ multiplex PCR; TCRdb's version includes in-frame clones alone and lacks a portion of them. The sample holds roughly 2.2 million clones; 85% to 95% are singletons and the top ten take approximately 0.39%. The sequenced material came from naive CD4+ T cells from PBMCs. Subset noted: CD45RA+ positively selected. These receptors were obtained from a man aged 18 to 29 in good health. Some clones in this sample may be carry-over from other donors' samples.

The gene calls are TRBV11-2 and TRBJ2-2; no clear D gene. CDR3 length: 13 amino acids. V gave up 5 bases and J gave up 5 bases, with 9 bases separating them. CDR1 is SGHAT, CDR2 FQNNGV, per germline. CDR3 sequence: CASSRSETGELFF. CDR3 DNA: TGTGCCAGCAGCCGCAGTGAGACCGGGGAGCTGTTTTTT.

This chain joins TRBV18 and TRBJ2-1; 9 positions match TRBD1. CDR3 size: 19 residues. Germline V gene lookup returns CDR1 KGHSH and CDR2 LQKENI. J gave up 8 bases and V 6 bases, and 23 bases lay outside the gene matches. The CDR3 here is CASSRKRTGGAAGAHEQFF. CDR3 sequence (DNA): TGTGCCAGCTCCCGGAAAAGAACAGGGGGCGCGGCGGGTGCCCATGAGCAGTTCTTC.

This chain connects TRBV28 to TRBJ1-2, with D hard to call. CDR1 and CDR2 from the germline V gene are MDHEN and SYDVKM. V lost 6 bases and J lost 7, with 12 bases in between. The CDR3 extends over 12 amino acids. CDR3 bases: TGTGCCAGCAGCCCTAATTTTCGTGGCTACACCTTC. This sequence encodes CASSPNFRGYTF.

This sequence joins TRBV19 and TRBJ1-3; no reliable D call. The CDR3 covers 18 residues. V was clipped by 4 bases and J by 0 bases, with 19 bases between them. CDR1 LNHDA and CDR2 SQIVND come from the germline V gene (reference sequence). CDR3 sequence (DNA): TGTGCCAGTAGTAGTAGGGCAGGACGTCGCCGCTCTGGAAACACCATATATTTT. It is translated as CASSSRAGRRRSGNTIYF.

The chain uses TRBV28 and TRBJ2-1, with a tentative D call TRBD2 (6 bases). V was clipped by 7 bases and J by 0 bases, with 10 bases between them. This CDR3 region has 14 residues. In germline, CDR1 is MDHEN, CDR2 SYDVKM. For the CDR3, the DNA is TGTGCCAGCATGAGCGGGTCCTCCTACAATGAGCAGTTCTTC. Residues: CASMSGSSYNEQFF. Based on the CDR3 plus reference TRBV28 and TRBJ2-1, the full variable domain is DVKVTQSSRYLVKRTGEKVFLECVQDMDHENMFWYRQDPGLGLRLIYFSYDVKMKEKGDIPEGYSVSREKKERFSLILESASTNQTSMYLCASMSGSSYNEQFFGPGTRLTVL.

About this clone itself: The sample contains more than one DNA sequence encoding this CDR3. The DNA of the CDR3 is TGTGCCAGCAGCGTAGCCTCCGCGGGAGGGTACAATGAGCAGTTCTTC. This translates into CASSVASAGGYNEQFF. V usage is TRBV9 and J usage is TRBJ2-1; TRBD2 agrees at 9 bases. Germline values: CDR1 SGDLS, CDR2 YYNGEE. CDR3 length equals 16 residues. J was trimmed by 4 bases and V by 0 bases; bases with no gene match: 5.

V gene TRBV25-1 combines with J gene TRBJ2-1; TRBD1 matches at 7 bases. The CDR3 runs to 13 residues. V was pared by 5 bases and J by 6 bases, with 4 bases of the junction left unmatched. Germline V gives CDR1 MGHDK, CDR2 SYGVNS. This chain's CDR3 is CASSRQGTNEQFF. As DNA, the CDR3 is TGTGCCAGCAGTCGACAGGGAACCAATGAGCAGTTCTTC.

With regard to this clone: The sample carries other DNA sequences with the same CDR3. The chain joins TRBV7-9 to TRBJ2-5; D not certain. The CDR3 is 13 amino acids. The ends were cut back, 0 bases at V and 5 bases at J, with 7 bases in the middle. The germline gives CDR1 SEHNR, CDR2 FQNEAQ (reference sequence). In DNA, the CDR3 is TGTGCCAGCAGCTTAGCCGGCTGGGAGACCCAGTACTTC. Protein: CASSLAGWETQYF.

This clone appeared a single time. V and J are TRBV11-2 and TRBJ2-7; tentatively, D is TRBD1 (6 bases). Between the trimmed V and J ends, which lost 1 base and 6 bases, there was a span of 13 bases. This CDR3 has 14 amino acids. Germline assignment: CDR1 SGHAT and CDR2 FQNNGV. The CDR3 DNA reads TGTGCCAGCAGCTTAGCTACAGGGAACCGCGAGCAGTACTTC. This gives the protein CASSLATGNREQYF.

This chain connects TRBV28 to TRBJ2-4; D remains unclear. The V gene lost 10 bases and the J gene lost 3 bases, with 19 bases spanning the gap. The germline V gene has CDR1 MDHEN and CDR2 SYDVKM. The CDR3 is made up of 15 amino acids. CDR3 region: CATHPQALGKNIQYF. In DNA form, the CDR3 reads TGTGCCACCCACCCCCAGGCCCTCGGCAAAAACATTCAGTACTTC.

The CDR3 sequence: CASSKRQGSTDTQYF. CDR3 DNA sequence: TGCGCCAGCAGCAAACGACAGGGGAGCACAGATACGCAGTATTTT. V is TRBV5-1 and J is TRBJ2-3; 8 bases match TRBD1. This CDR3 is 15 amino acids long. After removal of 4 bases from V and 0 bases from J, the junction contained 4 bases not matched to a gene. Per germline, CDR1 SGHRS and CDR2 YFSETQ. The full variable domain, with the rest looked up from reference TRBV5-1 and TRBJ2-3, is KAGVTQTPRYLIKTRGQQVTLSCSPISGHRSVSWYQQTPGQGLQFLFEYFSETQRNKGNFPGRFSGRQFSNSRSEMNVSTLELGDSALYLCASSKRQGSTDTQYFGPGTRLTVL.

In its sample, this clone was seen once. The CDR3 DNA is TGCGCCAGCAGCCAACTTCCCCAAGGACTAGCGGGAGGACCCCCCGAACGGCATGAGCAGTTCTTC. It encodes CASSQLPQGLAGGPPERHEQFF. The V gene is TRBV4-1, the J gene TRBJ2-1; 14 positions match TRBD2. This CDR3 is 22 amino acids long. V was pared by 2 bases and J by 8 bases, with 23 bases of the junction left unmatched. The germline gives CDR1 MGHRA, CDR2 YSYEKL.

This clone was detected only a few times. The genes are TRBV9 and TRBJ2-2, with D perhaps given as TRBD1 or TRBD2 (6 bases each). With 4 bases removed from V and 7 bases from J, the gap between germline ends came to 11 bases. Germline CDR1 reads SGDLS; CDR2 reads YYNGEE. CDR3 length equals 13 residues. The CDR3 is CASSPRGVGELFF. CDR3 DNA: TGTGCCAGCAGCCCGAGGGGGGTCGGGGAGCTGTTTTTT.

The chain combines TRBV6-1 with TRBJ2-6; D unresolved. Trimming left V 3 bases short and J 0 bases short, with 6 bases between. The CDR3 is made up of 15 amino acids. Germline CDR1 reads MNHNS; CDR2 reads SASEGT. CDR3 sequence: CASSDPGSGANVLTF. The CDR3 DNA reads TGTGCCAGCAGTGATCCCGGCTCTGGGGCCAACGTCCTGACTTTC.

A word on this clone: The junction departs from the called germline gene at one end, perhaps through a read error. This CDR3 is CSVEENSNQPQHF. CDR3 sequence (DNA): TGCAGCGTCGAAGAGAATAGCAATCAGCCCCAGCATTTT. The V and J genes are TRBV29-1 and TRBJ1-5; D remains ambiguous. Germline V gene data show CDR1 as SQVTM and CDR2 as ANQGSEA. This CDR3 has 13 residues.

This sequence joins TRBV5-6 and TRBJ2-7; 11 nucleotides agree with TRBD2. V trimming: 3 bases; J trimming: 9 bases; junction bases outside the gene matches: 8. The germline V gene encodes CDR1 SGHDT and CDR2 YYEEEE. The CDR3 has 14 residues. This CDR3 is CASSSSTSGGRQYF. CDR3 coding DNA: TGTGCCAGCAGCTCCTCCACTAGCGGGGGCCGGCAGTACTTC.

CDR3 DNA: TGTGCCAGCACCCGATTCTATGGGTCCTACAATGAGCAGTTCTTC. Protein product: CASTRFYGSYNEQFF. The chain couples TRBV6-1 to TRBJ2-1; no clear D. This CDR3 spans 15 amino acids. The germline gives CDR1 MNHNS, CDR2 SASEGT. The germline V and J ends were trimmed by 7 bases and 1 base, with 14 bases remaining between them.

Concerning this clone itself: Other nucleotide sequences from this sample produce the same CDR3. CDR3 nucleotides: TGTGCCAGCTCACCTCAGGGTTTCACTGAAGCTTTCTTT. It specifies CASSPQGFTEAFF. The V gene is TRBV18, the J gene TRBJ1-1, with D possibly being TRBD1 (5 bases). Trimming took 3 bases from V and 4 from J, leaving 9 bases between them. The CDR3 is made up of 13 amino acids. CDR1 and CDR2 from the germline V gene are KGHSH and LQKENI.

The chain joins TRBV27 to TRBJ2-5; D gene ambiguous. With 3 bases removed from V and 5 bases from J, the gap between germline ends came to 16 bases. Looked up from germline, CDR1 is MNHEY and CDR2 is SMNVEV (reference sequence). The CDR3 sequence is 15 residues long. The CDR3 loop reads CASSFKGTAVETQYF. Here the CDR3 DNA reads TGTGCCAGCAGTTTTAAGGGTACCGCAGTGGAGACCCAGTACTTC.

This clone appeared a few times. The chain joins TRBV5-1 to TRBJ2-2; weak D call: TRBD1 (6 bases). The germline V gene has CDR1 SGHRS and CDR2 YFSETQ. V was trimmed by 3 bases and J by 0 bases, leaving 12 bases between them. CDR3 length: 16 amino acids. The DNA of the CDR3 is TGCGCCAGCAGCTCTGGCAGGGGAACGAACACCGGGGAGCTGTTTTTT. Protein: CASSSGRGTNTGELFF.

This chain links TRBV6-5 with TRBJ2-5; no clear D gene. V dropped 6 bases and J dropped 0 bases, with 14 bases sitting between them. The CDR3 extends over 15 amino acids. The germline V gene encodes CDR1 MNHEY and CDR2 SVGAGI. DNA for the CDR3: TGTGCCAGCAGCAACCGGAAAGTGTACCAAGAGACCCAGTACTTC. Translation: CASSNRKVYQETQYF.

The chain combines TRBV7-7 with TRBJ2-7, with 9 bases lining up with TRBD1. Germline values: CDR1 SSHAT, CDR2 FNYEAQ (reference sequence). The CDR3 totals 13 residues. Trimming at V came to 5 bases and at J to 3 bases, leaving 2 bases not matched to a gene. CDR3 nucleotides: TGTGCCAGCAGCCCGGGACAGGGCTACGAGCAGTACTTC. Translation: CASSPGQGYEQYF.

This sequence joins TRBV6-1 and TRBJ1-2, with 8 positions matching TRBD1. V lost 5 bases and J lost 7; bases outside the gene matches: 9. The length of the CDR3 is 14 residues. Germline CDR1 and CDR2: MNHNS and SASEGT. The CDR3 bases are TGTGCCAGCAGTTCGCCCAGGGGGCTACTTGGCTACACCTTC. It codes for CASSSPRGLLGYTF.

This sequence joins TRBV11-2 and TRBJ2-3, with 8 bases that match TRBD1. Germline-derived CDR1 and CDR2 are SGHAT and FQNNGV. The CDR3 is 14 amino acids. The V gene end was trimmed by 5 bases and the J gene end by 6 bases; junction bases not matched to a gene: 7. The CDR3 sequence: CASSQGQVLDTQYF. CDR3 sequence (DNA): TGTGCCAGCAGCCAGGGACAGGTTCTGGATACGCAGTATTTT.

The chain uses TRBV4-1 and TRBJ2-7; D is unresolved. This CDR3 is built from 17 residues. V was pared by 0 bases and J by 2 bases, with 17 bases between. Germline values: CDR1 MGHRA, CDR2 YSYEKL. The CDR3 coding sequence is TGCGCCAGCAGCCAAGATCCTAACGGTGGTCTCACCTACGAGCAGTACTTC. It codes for CASSQDPNGGLTYEQYF.

The rearrangement links TRBV4-2 to TRBJ1-1; D unresolved. Trimming left V 0 bases short and J 1 base short, with 6 bases between. CDR3 length equals 14 residues. Germline V CDR1 and CDR2: LGHNA, YNFKEQ. The CDR3 DNA follows: TGTGCCAGCAGCCAAGAAGCGGGGAACACTGAAGCTTTCTTT. Its translation: CASSQEAGNTEAFF.

The J gene is TRBJ2-1, the V gene TRBV5-1, with TRBD2 matching 7 bases. The CDR3 has 20 residues. The junction had 25 bases not matched to a gene; V was cut back by 2 bases and J by 8 bases. Germline CDR1 reads SGHRS; CDR2 reads YFSETQ. The DNA of the CDR3 is TGCGCCAGCAGCTTCCAAATACTCAGAGCGGGATCCGCCCCGGGAGATGAGCAGTTCTTC. It encodes CASSFQILRAGSAPGDEQFF.

About this clone itself: The identical CDR3 is also encoded by other nucleotide sequences in the sample. The chain employs TRBV18 and TRBJ2-3; 14 nucleotides agree with TRBD2. J lost 5 bases, V lost 6 bases, and 4 bases had no gene match. CDR1 and CDR2 (germline): KGHSH, LQKENI. The CDR3 has 15 residues. CDR3: CASSPGLAGEDTQYF. The CDR3 bases are TGTGCCAGCTCTCCGGGACTAGCGGGAGAAGATACGCAGTATTTT.